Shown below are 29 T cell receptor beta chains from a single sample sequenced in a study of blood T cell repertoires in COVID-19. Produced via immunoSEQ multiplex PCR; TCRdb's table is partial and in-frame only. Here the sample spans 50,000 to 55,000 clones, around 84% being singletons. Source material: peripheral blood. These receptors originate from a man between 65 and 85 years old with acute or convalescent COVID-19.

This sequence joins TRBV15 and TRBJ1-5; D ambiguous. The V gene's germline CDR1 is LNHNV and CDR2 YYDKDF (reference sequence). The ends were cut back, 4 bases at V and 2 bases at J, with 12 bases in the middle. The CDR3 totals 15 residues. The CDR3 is CATSTGGQGNQPQHF. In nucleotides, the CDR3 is TGTGCCACCAGCACCGGTGGCCAGGGCAATCAGCCCCAGCATTTT.

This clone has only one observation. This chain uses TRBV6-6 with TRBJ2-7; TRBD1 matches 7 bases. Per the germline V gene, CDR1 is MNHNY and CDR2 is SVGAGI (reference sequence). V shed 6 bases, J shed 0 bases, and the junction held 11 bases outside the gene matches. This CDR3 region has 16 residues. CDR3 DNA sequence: TGTGCCAGCAGACAGACCGGGACAGCCAGCTCCTACGAGCAGTACGTC. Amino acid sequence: CASRQTGTASSYEQYV.

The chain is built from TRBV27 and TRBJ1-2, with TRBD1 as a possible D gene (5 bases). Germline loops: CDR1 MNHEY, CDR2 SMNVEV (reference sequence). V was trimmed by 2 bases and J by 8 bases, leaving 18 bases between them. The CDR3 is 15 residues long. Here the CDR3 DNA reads TGTGCCAGCAGTTTACGACGACAAGGGGTTGACGGCTACACCTTC. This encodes CASSLRRQGVDGYTF.

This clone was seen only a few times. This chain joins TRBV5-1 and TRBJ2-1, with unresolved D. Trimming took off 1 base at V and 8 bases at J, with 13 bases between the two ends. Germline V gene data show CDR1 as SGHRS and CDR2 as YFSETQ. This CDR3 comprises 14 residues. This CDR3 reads CASSLRADADEQFF. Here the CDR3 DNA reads TGCGCCAGCAGCTTGAGAGCAGATGCGGATGAGCAGTTCTTC.

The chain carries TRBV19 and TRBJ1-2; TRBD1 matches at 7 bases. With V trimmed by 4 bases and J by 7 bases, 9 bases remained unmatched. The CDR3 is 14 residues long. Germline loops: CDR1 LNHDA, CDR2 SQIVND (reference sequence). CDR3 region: CASSTTGQPGGYTF. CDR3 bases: TGTGCCAGTAGTACGACGGGACAGCCCGGTGGCTACACCTTC.

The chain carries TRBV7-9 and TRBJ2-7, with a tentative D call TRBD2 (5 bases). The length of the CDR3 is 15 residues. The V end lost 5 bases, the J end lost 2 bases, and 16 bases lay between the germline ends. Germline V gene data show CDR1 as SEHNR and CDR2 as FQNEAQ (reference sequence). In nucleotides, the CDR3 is TGTGCCAGCAGCCTTCAGCTGGGAGTGGCCTACGAGCAGTACGTC. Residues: CASSLQLGVAYEQYV.

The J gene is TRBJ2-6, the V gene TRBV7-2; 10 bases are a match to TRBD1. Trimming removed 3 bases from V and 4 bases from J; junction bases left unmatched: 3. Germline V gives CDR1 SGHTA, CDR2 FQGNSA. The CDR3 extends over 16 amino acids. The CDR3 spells CASSLTGGAGANVLTF. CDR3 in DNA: TGTGCCAGCAGCTTGACAGGGGGCGCCGGGGCCAACGTCCTGACTTTC.

The CDR3 here is CASSLGTALEAFF. The CDR3, as DNA: TGCGCCAGCAGCCTCGGGACAGCCCTTGAAGCTTTCTTT. The J gene is TRBJ1-1, the V gene TRBV4-1; 7 bases line up with TRBD1. Germline V gene sequence: CDR1 MGHRA, CDR2 YSYEKL. J lost 7 bases, V lost 4 bases, and 6 bases had no gene match. The CDR3 is 13 amino acids.

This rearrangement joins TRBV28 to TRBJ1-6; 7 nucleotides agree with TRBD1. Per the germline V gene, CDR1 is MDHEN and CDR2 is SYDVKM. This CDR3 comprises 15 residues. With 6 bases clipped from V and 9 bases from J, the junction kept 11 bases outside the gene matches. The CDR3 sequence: CASRPDRPRGSPLHF. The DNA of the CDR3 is TGTGCCAGCAGACCGGACAGGCCCCGGGGTTCACCCCTCCACTTT.

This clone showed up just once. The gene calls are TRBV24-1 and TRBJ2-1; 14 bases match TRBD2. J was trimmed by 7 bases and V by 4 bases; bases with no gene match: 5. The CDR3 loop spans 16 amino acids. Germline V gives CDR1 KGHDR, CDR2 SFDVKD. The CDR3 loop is CATSDLGLAGDNEQFF. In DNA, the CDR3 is TGTGCCACCAGTGACCTGGGACTAGCGGGAGATAATGAGCAGTTCTTC.

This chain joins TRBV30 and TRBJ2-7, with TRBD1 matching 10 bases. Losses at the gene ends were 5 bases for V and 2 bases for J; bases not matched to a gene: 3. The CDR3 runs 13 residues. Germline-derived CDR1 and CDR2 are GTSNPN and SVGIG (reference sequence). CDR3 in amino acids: CAWWTGGAYEQYV. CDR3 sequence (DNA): TGTGCCTGGTGGACAGGGGGGGCCTACGAGCAGTACGTC.

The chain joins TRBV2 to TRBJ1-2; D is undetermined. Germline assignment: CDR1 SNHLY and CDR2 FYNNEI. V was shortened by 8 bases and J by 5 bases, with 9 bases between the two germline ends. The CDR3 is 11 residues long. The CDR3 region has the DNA TGTGCCAGCGTTAGGGAGTATGGCTACACCTTC. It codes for CASVREYGYTF.

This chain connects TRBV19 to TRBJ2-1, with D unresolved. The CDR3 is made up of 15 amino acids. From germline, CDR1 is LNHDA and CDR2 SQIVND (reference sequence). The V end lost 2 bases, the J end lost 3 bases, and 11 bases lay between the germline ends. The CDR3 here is CASSISHKNYNEQFF. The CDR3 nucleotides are TGTGCCAGTAGTATAAGCCATAAGAACTACAATGAGCAGTTCTTC.

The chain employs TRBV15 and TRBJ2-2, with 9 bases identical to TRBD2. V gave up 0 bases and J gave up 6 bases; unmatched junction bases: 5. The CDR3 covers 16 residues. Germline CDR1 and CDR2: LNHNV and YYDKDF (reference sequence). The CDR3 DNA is TGTGCCACCAGCAGAGATATGGGACTAGCTTCCGGGGAGCTGTTTTTT. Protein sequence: CATSRDMGLASGELFF.

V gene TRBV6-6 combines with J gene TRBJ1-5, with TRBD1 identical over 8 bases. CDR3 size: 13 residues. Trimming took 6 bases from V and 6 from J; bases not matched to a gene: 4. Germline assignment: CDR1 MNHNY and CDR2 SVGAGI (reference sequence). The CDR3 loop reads CASRGQDRQPQHF. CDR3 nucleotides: TGTGCCAGCAGGGGACAGGATCGTCAGCCCCAGCATTTT.

CDR3 amino acids: CASTEGSLGRSPLHF. Here the CDR3 DNA reads TGCGCCAGCACAGAAGGGTCCTTAGGGAGGTCACCCCTCCACTTT. The chain is built from TRBV5-1 and TRBJ1-6, with D unclear. From germline, CDR1 is SGHRS and CDR2 YFSETQ. Trimming removed 6 bases at V and 10 bases at J, with 20 bases between. This CDR3 spans 15 amino acids.

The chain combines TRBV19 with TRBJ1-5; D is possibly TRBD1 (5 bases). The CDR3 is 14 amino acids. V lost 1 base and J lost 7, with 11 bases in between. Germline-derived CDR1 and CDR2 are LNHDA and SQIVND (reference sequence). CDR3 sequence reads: CASSIVWGGQPQHF. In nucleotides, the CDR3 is TGTGCCAGTAGTATAGTGTGGGGGGGGCAGCCCCAGCATTTT.

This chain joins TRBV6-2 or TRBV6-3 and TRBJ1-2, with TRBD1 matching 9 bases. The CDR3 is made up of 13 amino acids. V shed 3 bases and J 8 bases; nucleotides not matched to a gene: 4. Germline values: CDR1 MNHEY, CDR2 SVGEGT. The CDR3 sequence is CASSYRTGEGYTF. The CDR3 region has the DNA TGTGCCAGCAGTTATAGGACAGGGGAAGGCTACACCTTC.

CDR3 region: CASSRTSGSYNEQFF. The CDR3 DNA sequence: TGTGCCAGCAGCAGGACTAGCGGAAGCTACAATGAGCAGTTCTTC. The chain employs TRBV5-4 and TRBJ2-1; 10 positions agree with TRBD2. Unmatched junction bases numbered 4, after V lost 4 bases and J lost 3 bases. Germline V gene sequence: CDR1 SGHNT, CDR2 YYREEE (reference sequence). The CDR3 loop spans 15 amino acids.

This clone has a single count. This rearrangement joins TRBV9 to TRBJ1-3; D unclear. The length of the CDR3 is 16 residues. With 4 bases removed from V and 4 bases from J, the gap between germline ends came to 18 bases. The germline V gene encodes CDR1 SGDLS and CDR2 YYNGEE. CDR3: CASSPQDRGGGNTIYF. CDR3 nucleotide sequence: TGTGCCAGCAGCCCCCAGGATCGGGGAGGGGGAAACACCATATATTTT.

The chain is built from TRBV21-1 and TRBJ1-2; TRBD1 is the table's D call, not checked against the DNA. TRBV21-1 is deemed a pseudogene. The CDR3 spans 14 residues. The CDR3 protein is CASSKRGRSYGYTF. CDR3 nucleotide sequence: TGTGCCAGCAGCAAAAGGGGGCGGAGCTATGGCTACACCTTC.

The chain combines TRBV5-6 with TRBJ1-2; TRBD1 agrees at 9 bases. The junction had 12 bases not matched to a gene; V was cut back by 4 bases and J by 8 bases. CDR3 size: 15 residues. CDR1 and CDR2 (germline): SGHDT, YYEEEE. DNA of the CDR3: TGTGCCAGCAGCGACCGGGACAGGGTATCTCGGGGCTACACCTTC. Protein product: CASSDRDRVSRGYTF.

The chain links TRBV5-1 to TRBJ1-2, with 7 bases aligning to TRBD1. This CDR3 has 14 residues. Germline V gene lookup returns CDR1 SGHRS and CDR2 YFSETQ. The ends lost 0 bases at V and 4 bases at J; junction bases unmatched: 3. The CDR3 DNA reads TGCGCCAGCAGCTTGGAAGGGGGCTCCTATGGCTACACCTTC. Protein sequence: CASSLEGGSYGYTF.

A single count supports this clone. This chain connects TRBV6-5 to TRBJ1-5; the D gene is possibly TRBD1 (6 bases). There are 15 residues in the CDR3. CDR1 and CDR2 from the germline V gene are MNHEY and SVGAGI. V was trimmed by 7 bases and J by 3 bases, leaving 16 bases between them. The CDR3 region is CASKAQTGLNQPQHF. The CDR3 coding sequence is TGTGCCAGCAAAGCCCAGACAGGACTCAATCAGCCCCAGCATTTT.

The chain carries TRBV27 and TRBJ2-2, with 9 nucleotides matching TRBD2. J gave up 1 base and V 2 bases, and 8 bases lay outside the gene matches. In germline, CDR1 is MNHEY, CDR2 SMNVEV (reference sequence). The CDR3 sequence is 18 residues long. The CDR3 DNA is TGTGCCAGCAGTTTAAAACGCGGGAGGGCCTTGAACACCGGGGAGCTGTTTTTT. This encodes CASSLKRGRALNTGELFF.

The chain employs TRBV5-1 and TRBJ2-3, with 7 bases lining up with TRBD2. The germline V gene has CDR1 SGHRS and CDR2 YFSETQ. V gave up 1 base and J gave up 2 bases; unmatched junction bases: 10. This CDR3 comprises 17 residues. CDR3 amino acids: CASSLIPGAGNTDTQYF. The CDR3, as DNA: TGCGCCAGCAGCTTGATTCCGGGAGCGGGAAACACAGATACGCAGTATTTT.

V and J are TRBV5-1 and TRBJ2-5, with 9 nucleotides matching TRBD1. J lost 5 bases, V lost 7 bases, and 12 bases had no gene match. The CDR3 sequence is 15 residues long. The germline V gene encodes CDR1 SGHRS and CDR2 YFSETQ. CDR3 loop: CASGKNRGHGETQYF. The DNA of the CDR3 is TGCGCCAGCGGAAAAAACAGGGGGCATGGGGAGACCCAGTACTTC.

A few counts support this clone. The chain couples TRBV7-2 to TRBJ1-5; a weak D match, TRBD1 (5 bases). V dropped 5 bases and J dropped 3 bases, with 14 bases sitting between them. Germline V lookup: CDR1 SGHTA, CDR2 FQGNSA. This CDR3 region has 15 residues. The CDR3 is CASSRDSGVNQPQHF. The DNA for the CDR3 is TGTGCCAGCAGCAGAGACAGCGGGGTCAATCAGCCCCAGCATTTT.

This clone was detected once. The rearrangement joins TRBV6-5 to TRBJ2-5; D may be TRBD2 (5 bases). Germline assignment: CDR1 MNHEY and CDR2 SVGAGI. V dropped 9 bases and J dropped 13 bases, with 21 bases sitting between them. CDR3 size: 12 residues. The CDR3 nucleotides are TGTGCCAGTGGACGGGATTGGCGGAGCCGGTACTTC. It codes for CASGRDWRSRYF.